These 19 T cell receptor beta chains were sequenced from one sample in a study of blood T cells in healthy people across ages. The second PCR ran about 6 to 11 cycles with a sample-barcoded 5' primer and J-beta primers. TCRdb called the 5' RACE reads again in MiXCR, with one record for every CDR3 protein. The profile covers more than 750,000 distinct CDR3 sequences, with just under 30% appearing a single time and about 9.4% taken by the ten largest. Another study also made use of these data, one on T cells of mothers and their children.

The source material was blood. The receptors stem from a woman in her thirties or forties in good health.

Only a few counts were recorded for this clonotype. The chain has TRBV5-1 and TRBJ2-1; D remains unclear. Germline V gene lookup returns CDR1 SGHRS and CDR2 YFSETQ. CDR3 length: 16 residues. With 6 bases removed from V and 6 bases from J, the gap between germline ends came to 22 bases. This CDR3 reads CASTVSGRKVGNEQFF. The CDR3 coding sequence is TGCGCCAGCACGGTGTCTGGCAGGAAGGTCGGCAATGAGCAGTTCTTC.

Of note for this clonotype: This may be a read error, as it is one base from a much larger clone. V gene TRBV7-9 combines with J gene TRBJ1-1; possible D gene TRBD1, 6 bases. This CDR3 has 14 residues. CDR1 and CDR2 (germline): SEHNR, FQNEAQ (reference sequence). Here the CDR3 DNA reads TGTTCCAGCAGCTCCCCGGGACACCTCACTGAAGCTTTCTTT. Amino acid sequence: CSSSSPGHLTEAFF.

This clonotype came up a few times. An end of the junction differs from the germline gene, which may be a read error. V gene TRBV7-2 combines with J gene TRBJ2-5; D may be TRBD1 or TRBD2 (6 bases each). Germline V gene data show CDR1 as SGHTA and CDR2 as FQGNSA. The CDR3 totals 14 residues. This CDR3 is CASSLVGGQEAQYF. The CDR3 DNA follows: TGTGCCAGCAGCTTAGTGGGGGGACAAGAGGCCCAGTACTTC.

The chain is built from TRBV9 and TRBJ2-2; 11 bases agree with TRBD2. Germline values: CDR1 SGDLS, CDR2 YYNGEE. With 1 base clipped from V and 1 base from J, the junction kept 6 bases outside the gene matches. This CDR3 comprises 18 residues. The CDR3 DNA reads TGTGCCAGCAGCGTATCCCCTACTAGCGGGGGGAACACCGGGGAGCTGTTTTTT. This codes for CASSVSPTSGGNTGELFF. Supplemented by reference TRBV9 and TRBJ2-2, the full variable domain reads DSGVTQTPKHLITATGQRVTLRCSPRSGDLSVYWYQQSLDQGLQFLIQYYNGEERAKGNILERFSAQQFPDLHSELNLSSLELGDSALYFCASSVSPTSGGNTGELFFGEGSRLTVL.

Comments on this clonotype: One end of the junction varies from germline; a read error may be responsible. The chain couples TRBV24-1 to TRBJ2-1; TRBD1 might be the D (8 bases). The CDR3 consists of 16 residues. Germline V lookup: CDR1 KGHDR, CDR2 SFDVKD. The CDR3 DNA is TGTGCCACCAGTGACTTACAGGGGGGGATCTACAATGAACAGTTCTTC. Protein: CATSDLQGGIYNEQFF.

Many counts were recorded for this clonotype. The chain carries TRBV28 and TRBJ1-1, with TRBD1 matching 10 bases. Germline-derived CDR1 and CDR2 are MDHEN and SYDVKM. CDR3 length equals 18 residues. With 2 bases clipped from V and 0 bases from J, the junction kept 9 bases outside the gene matches. DNA for the CDR3: TGTGCCAGCAGTTTAGGGGCGGGACAGGGGTTGTTGAACACTGAAGCTTTCTTT. This encodes CASSLGAGQGLLNTEAFF.

CDR3 amino acids: CSVEPSGTQYF. CDR3 in DNA: TGCAGCGTTGAACCCTCGGGGACCCAGTACTTC. This chain joins TRBV29-1 and TRBJ2-5; D is uncertain. Trimming left V 2 bases short and J 7 bases short, with 8 bases between. This CDR3 contains 11 residues. CDR1 and CDR2 (germline): SQVTM, ANQGSEA.

About this clonotype: A much larger clone lies a single base off, so this may be a read error. The J gene is TRBJ2-1, the V gene TRBV12-5; D is possibly TRBD1 or TRBD2 (6 bases each). Germline loops: CDR1 LGHNT, CDR2 FRNRAP. This CDR3 spans 12 amino acids. The CDR3 reads CTSGLGGGEQFF. The DNA for the CDR3 is TGTACTAGTGGCCTGGGGGGCGGTGAGCAGTTCTTC.

This clonotype occurred many times. A much larger clone differs from this one at a single base, so this may be a read error. The genes are TRBV7-8 and TRBJ2-7; TRBD1 agrees at 8 bases. CDR3 length: 15 residues. V shed 5 bases and J 6 bases; nucleotides not matched to a gene: 12. CDR1 and CDR2 from the germline V gene are SGHVS and FQNEAQ. The CDR3 bases are TGTGCCAGCAGCCTACAGGGGGGTGCGGGGAGCGAGCAGTACTTC. It encodes CASSLQGGAGSEQYF. Based on the CDR3 plus reference TRBV7-8 and TRBJ2-7, the full variable domain is GAGVSQSPRYKVAKRGQDVALRCDPISGHVSLFWYQQALGQGPEFLTYFQNEAQLDKSGLPSDRFFAERPEGSVSTLKIQRTQQEDSAVYLCASSLQGGAGSEQYFGPGTRLTVT.

Worth noting for this clonotype: A read error may produce the germline difference seen at one junction end. V gene TRBV20-1 combines with J gene TRBJ1-2; TRBD1 matches at 10 bases. The CDR3 has 16 amino acids. The V gene's germline CDR1 is DFQATT and CDR2 SNEGSKA (reference sequence). Written as DNA, the CDR3 is TGCAGTGCTCGGACAGGGGGTTTGATTAGGAACTATGGCCACACCTTC. Protein product: CSARTGGLIRNYGHTF.

The sample holds many counts of this clonotype. The chain carries TRBV4-1 and TRBJ1-2; D is possibly TRBD1 (5 bases). Per germline, CDR1 MGHRA and CDR2 YSYEKL. The CDR3 totals 14 residues. Deletions cut 1 base from V and 8 bases from J, with 14 bases between. The CDR3 nucleotides read TGCGCCAGCAGCCAAGGGAGTTCTCGGGACGGCTACACCTTC. Encoded protein: CASSQGSSRDGYTF.

A remark on this clonotype: Since a much larger clone is just one base distant, this may be a read error. The rearrangement joins TRBV20-1 to TRBJ2-5; 7 bases are a match to TRBD1. Per the germline V gene, CDR1 is DFQATT and CDR2 is SNEGSKA (reference sequence). The CDR3 contains 15 residues. J gave up 2 bases and V 5 bases, and 11 bases lay outside the gene matches. CDR3 sequence (DNA): TGCAGTGCTCCCAACAGGGGATTAATACAAGAGACCCAGTACTTC. Protein sequence: CSAPNRGLIQETQYF.

This clonotype has a handful of counts. V gene TRBV28 combines with J gene TRBJ2-1, with 11 bases aligning to TRBD1. V was clipped by 6 bases and J by 7 bases; unmatched bases: 8. The CDR3 extends over 15 amino acids. The germline V gene encodes CDR1 MDHEN and CDR2 SYDVKM. CDR3 in DNA: TGTGCCAGCAGAACCCCGGGACAGGGGGATAATGAGCAGTTCTTC. Its protein product is CASRTPGQGDNEQFF.

This chain connects TRBV28 to TRBJ1-2; D is perhaps TRBD1 (6 bases). In germline, CDR1 is MDHEN, CDR2 SYDVKM. CDR3 size: 15 residues. The ends were cut back, 6 bases at V and 0 bases at J, with 14 bases in the middle. CDR3 amino acids: CASRKTGGSNYGYTF. The CDR3 nucleotides read TGTGCCAGCAGGAAAACCGGGGGCTCTAACTATGGCTACACCTTC.

In this sample, this clonotype turned up many times. The chain has TRBV9 and TRBJ1-1; D remains ambiguous. Looked up from germline, CDR1 is SGDLS and CDR2 is YYNGEE. The CDR3 has 14 residues. V lost 0 bases and J 0 bases, leaving 6 bases between the germline ends. The DNA for the CDR3 is TGTGCCAGCAGCGTAGGGGAGGTGAACACTGAAGCTTTCTTT. It yields the protein CASSVGEVNTEAFF.

V usage is TRBV5-1 and J usage is TRBJ1-2, with D maybe TRBD1 (5 bases). This CDR3 region has 16 residues. V lost 0 bases and J lost 3, with 15 bases in between. CDR1 SGHRS and CDR2 YFSETQ come from the germline V gene. The CDR3 sequence: CASSLGDEGSDYGYTF. CDR3 coding DNA: TGCGCCAGCAGCTTGGGGGACGAGGGATCGGACTATGGCTACACCTTC.

This chain connects TRBV2 to TRBJ2-7; D is possibly TRBD1 (6 bases). This CDR3 contains 14 residues. Trimming stripped 8 bases from V and 2 bases from J, with 16 bases between. Germline V CDR1 and CDR2: SNHLY, FYNNEI. The CDR3 bases are TGTGCCAGCTTGGCGGCAGGGGACCCCTACGAGCAGTACTTC. Translating it yields CASLAAGDPYEQYF.

The table lists this clonotype with many counts. This rearrangement joins TRBV18 to TRBJ2-5, with a tentative D call TRBD1 (6 bases). CDR3 length: 16 residues. Germline CDR1 and CDR2: KGHSH and LQKENI. The V and J ends lost 6 bases and 2 bases respectively, with 19 bases between them. The CDR3 region is CASSLPGQIDQETQYF. The CDR3 bases are TGTGCCAGCTCGCTCCCGGGACAAATAGATCAAGAGACCCAGTACTTC.

The V call is TRBV6-5, the J call TRBJ2-4; D is uncertain. The CDR3 is made up of 16 amino acids. V lost 4 bases and J lost 0, with 13 bases in between. Germline CDR1 and CDR2: MNHEY and SVGAGI. CDR3 bases: TGTGCCAGCAGTTTGGACGGCATAGTAGCCAAAAACATTCAGTACTTC. Translation gives CASSLDGIVAKNIQYF.